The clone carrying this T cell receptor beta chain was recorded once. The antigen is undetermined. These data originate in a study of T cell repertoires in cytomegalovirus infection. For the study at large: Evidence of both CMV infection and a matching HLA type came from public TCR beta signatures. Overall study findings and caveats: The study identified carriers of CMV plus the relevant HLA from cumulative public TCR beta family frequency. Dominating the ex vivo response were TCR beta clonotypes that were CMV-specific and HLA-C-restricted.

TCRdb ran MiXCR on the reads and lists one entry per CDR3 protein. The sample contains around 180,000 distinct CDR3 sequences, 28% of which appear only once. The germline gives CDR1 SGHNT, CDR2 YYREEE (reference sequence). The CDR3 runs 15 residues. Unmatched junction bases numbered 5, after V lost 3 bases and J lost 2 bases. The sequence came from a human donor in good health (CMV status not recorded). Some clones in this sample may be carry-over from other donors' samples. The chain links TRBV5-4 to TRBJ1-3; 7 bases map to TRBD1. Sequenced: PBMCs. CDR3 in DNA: TGTGCCAGCAGCTCGGGGGGACAGCCTGGAAACACCATATATTTT. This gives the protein CASSSGGQPGNTIYF.